The TCR beta chain described here comes from a study of blood T cell repertoires in COVID-19 (dated by TCRdb to 2019 to 2021). In the study overall: Samples covering the acute and convalescent phases of COVID-19 were provided by collaborators in the United States, Italy and Spain. The dataset comprised deeply sampled blood TCRbeta repertoires from subjects exposed to, actively infected with, or recovered from COVID-19. A freely available public database, intended as a resource for researchers studying the immune response to SARS-CoV-2, is where the repertoires were released. Where available, HLA class I and class II types were taken from metadata supplied by the sample provider and were not determined by assay-based typing. The material from the prospective study consisted of cDNA or gDNA derived from T cells, B-cell-depleted T cells, or PBMCs. Sample metadata almost always included a de-identified subject ID, COVID-19 status, age in years and sex. The samples were drawn from the first 160 participants of the ongoing ImmuneRACE study and from over 950 subjects provided by 6 global collaborators.

In regard to this clone: Which antigen it targets is not known. There are no base qualities to consult, and no much larger clone falls within one base.

The CDR3 has 14 amino acids, counting the end cysteine and phenylalanine. The read is trimmed to its CDR3 DNA, 42 bases read in frame from base 1. For this chain, trimming is 5 bases at the V end and 10 bases at the J end, and the number of junction bases without a gene match is 5. CDR1 LGHNA and CDR2 YNFKEQ are derived from the germline V gene. Participants in the prospective study were enrolled through a virtual design, were aged about 18 to 100 years, and lived in 24 United States geographic areas. In the prospective study, participants were assigned to cohorts based on the clinical history participants reported in a screening survey and a study questionnaire. Recovered participants in ImmuneRACE Cohort 3 were defined by two consecutive negative NP/OP PCR tests, clearance by a healthcare professional, or resolution of symptoms. Mobile phlebotomists in the prospective study collected whole blood, serum and a nasopharyngeal or oropharyngeal swab from every participant. Participants in the prospective study had the option to provide additional blood draws and questionnaires over a roughly two-month period. Before DNA extraction, prospective study blood samples were shipped either frozen or at room temperature.

The immunoSEQ Assay, a bias-controlled multiplex PCR, was used to amplify TCRbeta CDR3 regions from genomic DNA. Per the source publication's procedure: The number of nucleated cells in each sample was estimated by amplification of reference gene primers within the assay. To quantify the absolute abundance of each unique TCRbeta CDR3 rearrangement, sequence reads were collapsed and filtered. Productive Simpson clonality was computed per sample as the square root of Simpson's diversity index over productive rearrangements. Drawn from immuneACCESS, this table holds only the in-frame rearrangements with V and J called that TCRdb kept. Clones are partly lost; checked studies trace under half to an unresolved V gene and leave the rest unexplained. The V and J calls and clone size were taken over from that table, and D and trimming were inferred from the DNA. The sample contains 250,000 to 350,000 clones, 70% to 90% of them found a single time. The top ten clones comprise around 5.9% of the sample.

What the research found in general, with its limitations: How much clinical and demographic metadata was included differed by source and by participant, and the metadata was provided uncurated.

The chain is assembled from TRBV4-2 and TRBJ1-6; a stretch of 10 junction bases matches TRBD1. The sequenced material came from PBMCs or T cells enriched from blood (not recorded which). This clonotype was sampled from a woman under 40 who had recovered from COVID-19. This receptor carries the CDR3 CASSGTGDYSPLHF. The sequence in DNA is TGTGCCAGCAGCGGGACAGGGGATTACTCACCCCTCCACTTT.